The next 2 T cell receptor beta chains were all read from a single sample in a study of siplizumab effects on memory and regulatory T cells. The protocol was immunoSEQ multiplex PCR, while the TCRdb copy is restricted to in-frame clones and leaves out a portion. The sample lists tens of thousands of clones, around 95% occurring once. The sequencing input was naive CD4+ T cells sorted from blood. These receptors were obtained from a human donor in good health.

V is TRBV4-2 and J is TRBJ2-3, with a weak D call TRBD2 (5 bases). V was cut by 0 bases and J by 3 bases, with 7 bases left in between. The germline gives CDR1 LGHNA, CDR2 YNFKEQ. This CDR3 is built from 14 residues. The CDR3 bases are TGTGCCAGCAGCCAAGATAGGAGGACAGATACGCAGTATTTT. Translating it yields CASSQDRRTDTQYF.

This chain links TRBV19 with TRBJ1-5; D unresolved. V lost 6 bases and J 5 bases, leaving 11 bases between the germline ends. The germline gives CDR1 LNHDA, CDR2 SQIVND (reference sequence). The CDR3 consists of 13 residues. CDR3: CASRRPGDQPQHF. CDR3 coding DNA: TGTGCCAGTAGACGACCTGGCGATCAGCCCCAGCATTTT.